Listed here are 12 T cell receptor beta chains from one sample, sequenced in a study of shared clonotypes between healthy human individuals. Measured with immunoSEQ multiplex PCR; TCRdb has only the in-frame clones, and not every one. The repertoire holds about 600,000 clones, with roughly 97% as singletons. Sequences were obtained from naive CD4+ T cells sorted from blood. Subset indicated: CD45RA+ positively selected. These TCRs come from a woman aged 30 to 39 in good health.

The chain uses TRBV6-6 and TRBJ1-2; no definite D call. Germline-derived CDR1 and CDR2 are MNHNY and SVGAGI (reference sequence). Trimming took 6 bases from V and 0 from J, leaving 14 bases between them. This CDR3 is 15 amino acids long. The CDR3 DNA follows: TGTGCCAGCAGCTCCGGACTGATTTCTAACTATGGCTACACCTTC. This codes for CASSSGLISNYGYTF.

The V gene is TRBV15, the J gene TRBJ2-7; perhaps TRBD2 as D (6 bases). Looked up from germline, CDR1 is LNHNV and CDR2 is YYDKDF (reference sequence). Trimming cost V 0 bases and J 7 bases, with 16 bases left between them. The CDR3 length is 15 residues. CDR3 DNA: TGTGCCACCAGCAGAGATGTGGGACTTCCTAGGGAGCAGTACTTC. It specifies CATSRDVGLPREQYF.

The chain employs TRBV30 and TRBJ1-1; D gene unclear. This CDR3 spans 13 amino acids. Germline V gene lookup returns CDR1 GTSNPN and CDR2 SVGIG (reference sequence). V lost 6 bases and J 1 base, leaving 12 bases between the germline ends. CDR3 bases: TGTGCCTGCCTCAGGACGGCGAACACTGAAGCTTTCTTT. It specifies CACLRTANTEAFF.

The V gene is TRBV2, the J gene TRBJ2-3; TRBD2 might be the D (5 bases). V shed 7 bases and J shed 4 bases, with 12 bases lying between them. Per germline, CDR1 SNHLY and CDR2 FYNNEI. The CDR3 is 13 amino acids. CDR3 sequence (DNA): TGTGCCAGCAAGGAGAGGGAGCCAGATACGCAGTATTTT. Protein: CASKEREPDTQYF.

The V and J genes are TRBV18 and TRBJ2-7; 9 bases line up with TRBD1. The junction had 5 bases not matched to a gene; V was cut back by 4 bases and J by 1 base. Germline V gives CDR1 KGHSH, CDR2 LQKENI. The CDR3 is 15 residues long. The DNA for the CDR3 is TGTGCCAGCTCACAACCGGGACAGGGTTCCTACGAGCAGTACTTC. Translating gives CASSQPGQGSYEQYF.

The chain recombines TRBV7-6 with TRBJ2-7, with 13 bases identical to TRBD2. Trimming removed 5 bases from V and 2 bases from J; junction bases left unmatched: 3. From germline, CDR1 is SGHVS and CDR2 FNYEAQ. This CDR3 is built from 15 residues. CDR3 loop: CASSQLAGGTYEQYF. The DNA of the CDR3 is TGTGCCAGCAGCCAACTAGCGGGAGGGACCTACGAGCAGTACTTC.

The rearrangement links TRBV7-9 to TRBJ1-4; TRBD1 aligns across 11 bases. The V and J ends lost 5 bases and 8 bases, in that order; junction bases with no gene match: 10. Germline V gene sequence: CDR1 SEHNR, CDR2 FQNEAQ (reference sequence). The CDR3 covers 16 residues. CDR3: CASSQGQGGSREKLFF. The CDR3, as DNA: TGTGCCAGCAGCCAGGGACAGGGGGGATCCCGCGAAAAACTGTTTTTT.

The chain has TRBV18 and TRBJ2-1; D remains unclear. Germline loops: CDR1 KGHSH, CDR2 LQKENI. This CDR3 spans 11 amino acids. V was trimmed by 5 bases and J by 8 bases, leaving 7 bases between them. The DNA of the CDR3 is TGTGCCAGCTCAACCACTGATGAGCAGTTCTTC. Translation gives CASSTTDEQFF.

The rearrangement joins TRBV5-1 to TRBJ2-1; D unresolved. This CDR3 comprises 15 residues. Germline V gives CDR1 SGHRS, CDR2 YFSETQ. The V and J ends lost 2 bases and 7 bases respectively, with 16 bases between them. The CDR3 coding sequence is TGCGCCAGCAGCTTTATCGATAGCCATGGAAATGAGCAGTTCTTC. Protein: CASSFIDSHGNEQFF.

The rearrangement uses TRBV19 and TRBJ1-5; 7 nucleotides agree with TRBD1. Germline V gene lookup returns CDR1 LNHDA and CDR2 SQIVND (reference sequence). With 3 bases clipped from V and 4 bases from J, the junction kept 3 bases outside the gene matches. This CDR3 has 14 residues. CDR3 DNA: TGTGCCAGTAGTATCAGACAGGGAAATCAGCCCCAGCATTTT. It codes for CASSIRQGNQPQHF.

For the CDR3, the DNA is TGTGCCTGGAGTTTGGGCCGGAAGAACACTGAAGCTTTCTTT. It specifies CAWSLGRKNTEAFF. The chain carries TRBV30 and TRBJ1-1; D gene uncertain. CDR3 size: 14 residues. Trimming removed 2 bases at V and 1 base at J, with 11 bases between. Germline lookup yields CDR1 GTSNPN and CDR2 SVGIG (reference sequence).

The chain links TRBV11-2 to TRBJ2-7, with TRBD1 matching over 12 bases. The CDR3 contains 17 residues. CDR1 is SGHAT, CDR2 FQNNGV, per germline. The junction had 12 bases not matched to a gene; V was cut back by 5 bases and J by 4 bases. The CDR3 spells CASSLRTRGQGAYEQYF. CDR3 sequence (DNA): TGTGCCAGCAGCCTTCGGACTCGGGGACAGGGGGCTTACGAGCAGTACTTC.